The 5 T cell receptor beta chains listed next were all sequenced from one sample in a study of T cell responses to AZD1222 COVID-19 vaccine. Only in-frame clones appear in the TCRdb table, and some are missing; sequencing was by immunoSEQ multiplex PCR. The data hold roughly 160,000 clones, with around 85% observed a single time. The material sequenced was peripheral blood, taken 28 days after the second AZD1222 dose. The source of these receptors is an adult who received the AZD1222 COVID-19 vaccine.

The genes are TRBV3-1 (or the pseudogene TRBV3-2) and TRBJ1-1, with D maybe TRBD1 (5 bases). CDR3 size: 15 residues. Deletions cut 2 bases from V and 4 bases from J, with 14 bases between. The germline gives CDR1 LGHDT, CDR2 YNNKEL (reference sequence). In DNA, the CDR3 is TGTGCCAGCAGCCAACCGAAAGGGGTTGGCACTGAAGCTTTCTTT. It yields the protein CASSQPKGVGTEAFF.

This clone came up a few times. This chain joins TRBV11-3 and TRBJ2-2, with TRBD2 identical over 9 bases. The trim removed 4 bases at V and 5 bases at J, leaving 8 bases unmatched. Germline CDR1 SGHNT, CDR2 YENEEA. This CDR3 spans 16 amino acids. The CDR3 spells CASSSIAGALTGELFF. The CDR3 DNA reads as TGTGCCAGCAGCTCAATAGCGGGGGCATTGACCGGGGAGCTGTTTTTT.

The chain couples TRBV7-9 to TRBJ1-2; TRBD1 matches at 10 bases. The length of the CDR3 is 15 residues. Germline V lookup: CDR1 SEHNR, CDR2 FQNEAQ (reference sequence). The V gene end was trimmed by 4 bases and the J gene end by 3 bases; junction bases not matched to a gene: 5. CDR3 in DNA: TGTGCCAGCAGCTCGGGACAGGGGTCGGACTATGGCTACACCTTC. Translating it yields CASSSGQGSDYGYTF.

This clone was counted only a few times. The chain joins TRBV5-6 to TRBJ1-1; D perhaps matches TRBD1 (5 bases). V lost 3 bases and J 1 base, leaving 10 bases between the germline ends. This CDR3 comprises 14 residues. Germline loops: CDR1 SGHDT, CDR2 YYEEEE. The chain's CDR3 is CASSSLTGNTEAFF. Written as DNA, the CDR3 is TGTGCCAGCAGCTCCCTAACAGGGAACACTGAAGCTTTCTTT.

This chain connects TRBV3-1 (or the pseudogene TRBV3-2) to TRBJ1-2, with TRBD1 matching 7 bases. The CDR3 totals 14 residues. The germline V gene encodes CDR1 LGHDT and CDR2 YNNKEL (reference sequence). The ends lost 2 bases at V and 4 bases at J; junction bases unmatched: 4. The CDR3 region is CASSQYRGSYGYTF. For the CDR3, the DNA is TGTGCCAGCAGCCAATACAGGGGTAGCTATGGCTACACCTTC.